This TCR beta chain appears in the sequencing data of a study of T cell changes during pregnancy in multiple sclerosis. This CDR3 comprises 13 residues. Germline CDR1 MRHNA, CDR2 SNTAGT. Losses at the gene ends were 8 bases for V and 0 bases for J; bases not matched to a gene: 3. Assay: immunoSEQ multiplex PCR; the TCRdb copy retains only in-frame clones and omits some. The table shows around 33,000 clones, with around nine tenths occurring only once. J is TRBJ2-7 and V is TRBV6-4; the match to TRBD1 covers 8 bases. Specimen: peripheral blood, collected in the third trimester of pregnancy. This TCR derives from a female donor in good health, enrolled as a control in a pregnancy study. CDR3 protein: CASGRGLSYEQYF. The CDR3 nucleotides read TGTGCCAGCGGCAGGGGGCTCTCCTACGAGCAGTACTTC.